This T cell receptor (beta chain) came from a study of beta chain features in type 1 diabetes. Study-wide points: TCRB CDR3 length was moderately but significantly reduced in all four CD4+ subsets of Type 1 diabetes patients.

This clone was seen only a few times. What it binds is not known. This CDR3 has 16 residues. Trimming cost V 3 bases and J 3 bases; bases outside gene matches: 9. Germline lookup yields CDR1 SGHNT and CDR2 YYREEE (reference sequence). Isolated RNA was reverse transcribed in full, so expressed TCRB transcripts were sequenced. The data were produced by immunoSEQ multiplex PCR, yet TCRdb's version contains in-frame clones alone and is incomplete. This table has under 130,000 clones, approximately 30% appearing once. The clonotype was recovered from a woman aged 18-29 years with type 1 diabetes. The V call is TRBV5-4, the J call TRBJ2-3; 8 nucleotides line up with TRBD2. The material sequenced was central memory CD4+ T cells from blood. The CDR3 loop is CASSSRGGRGTDTQYF. In DNA, the CDR3 is TGTGCCAGCAGCTCCCGGGGGGGAAGGGGTACAGATACGCAGTATTTT.